This T cell receptor beta chain was found in a study of T cell responses to AZD1222 COVID-19 vaccine. The wider study: Recipients boosted at about 4 weeks or about 12 weeks are pooled. Study-wide findings and caveats: Nearly half of the spike-specific TCRs reportedly recognize variant regions that carry no mutations.

Sequencing was performed with immunoSEQ multiplex PCR; in TCRdb, only in-frame clones are kept and a portion is missing. The sample shows approximately 150,000 clones, about 90% of them seen only once. Of note for this clone: As yet, its antigen is unknown.

The V gene lost 3 bases and the J gene lost 6 bases, with 11 bases spanning the gap. The CDR3 has 13 amino acids. CDR1 is KGHSH and CDR2 is LQKENI in the germline V gene. Sample: peripheral blood, taken on day 0 of AZD1222 vaccination. The chain links TRBV18 to TRBJ1-2; maybe TRBD1 (6 bases). The source is an adult in good health. The CDR3 DNA follows: TGTGCCAGCTCACCCCTCGGACAGAATGGCTACACCTTC. Protein: CASSPLGQNGYTF.